This entry concerns a single T cell receptor beta chain. The antigen is undetermined. The data were obtained in a study of CD8 T cells in Susac syndrome. After extraction with the RNeasy kit, about 0.45 to 1 ug of the RNA was reverse transcribed using random hexamers. The CDR3 of TCR beta was amplified by immunoSEQ multiplex PCR across 54 Vbeta and 13 Jbeta. TCRdb ran MiXCR on the immunoSEQ multiplex PCR reads and lists one entry per CDR3 protein. The data contain 160,000 or so distinct CDR3 sequences, 94% of them singletons. Overall study findings and caveats: The CD4+ T cell repertoires from Susac syndrome exhibited no clonal expansion.

From blood CD8+ and CD4+ T cells, the TCR beta chain was sequenced. The CDR3 consists of 14 residues. Trimming left V 5 bases short and J 2 bases short, with 12 bases between. Germline V gives CDR1 SGHTA, CDR2 FQGNSA. The chain uses TRBV7-2 and TRBJ2-5, with D perhaps TRBD2 (5 bases). The TCR comes from a human donor with Susac syndrome. Sequenced input: CD4+ T cells from PBMCs. This CDR3 reads CASSQVASQETQYF. The DNA for the CDR3 is TGTGCCAGCAGCCAAGTAGCGTCACAAGAGACCCAGTACTTC.